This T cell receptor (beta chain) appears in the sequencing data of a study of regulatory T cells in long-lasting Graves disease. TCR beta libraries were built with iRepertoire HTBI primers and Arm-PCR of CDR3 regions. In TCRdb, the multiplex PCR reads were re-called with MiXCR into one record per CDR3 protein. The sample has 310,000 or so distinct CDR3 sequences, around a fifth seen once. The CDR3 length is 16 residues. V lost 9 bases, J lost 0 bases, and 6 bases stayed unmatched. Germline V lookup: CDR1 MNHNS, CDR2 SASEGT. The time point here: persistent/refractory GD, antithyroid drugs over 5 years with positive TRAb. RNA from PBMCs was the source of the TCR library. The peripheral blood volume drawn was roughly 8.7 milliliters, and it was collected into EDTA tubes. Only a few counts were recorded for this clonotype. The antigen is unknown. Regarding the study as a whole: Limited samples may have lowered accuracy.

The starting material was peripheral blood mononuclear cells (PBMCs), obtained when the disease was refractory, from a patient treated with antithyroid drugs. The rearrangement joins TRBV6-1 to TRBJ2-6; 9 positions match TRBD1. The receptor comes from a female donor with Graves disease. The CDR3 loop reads CASRTGDFSGANVLTF. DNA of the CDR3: TGTGCCAGTAGGACAGGGGATTTCTCTGGGGCCAACGTCCTGACTTTC.